This T cell receptor beta chain was retrieved from a study of post-analysis software for immune sequencing data. Turning to the study itself: The courses of disease that were included comprised relapsing-remitting, secondary progressive and progressive-relapsing multiple sclerosis. Study outcomes and limitations: Four or five TRBV segments, TRBV5-6, TRBV5-1 and TRBV20-1 among them, were found more frequent in patients than controls.

This CDR3 comprises 14 residues. V was clipped by 3 bases and J by 5 bases, with 10 bases between them. Germline V gene data show CDR1 as MNHEY and CDR2 as SMNVEV (reference sequence). This clonotype was detected a few times. Its target is unknown. Built from TCR beta cDNA, the libraries had unique molecular identifiers in them. Each sample of about 0.9 to 11 million input T cells yielded about 500,000 cDNA molecules, so each molecule approximated one T cell. One entry per CDR3 protein, called by TCRdb with MiXCR from the PCR reads. Altogether 380,000 or so distinct CDR3 sequences are present, approximately 33% being singletons, with the ten largest covering under 15%.

Sequenced: blood. The TCR originated in a girl between 10 and 17 years old with multiple sclerosis. The V call is TRBV27, the J call TRBJ1-4; TRBD1 might be the D (5 bases). The CDR3 is CASSLGWGNEKLFF. DNA for the CDR3: TGTGCCAGCAGTTTGGGGTGGGGGAATGAAAAACTGTTTTTT.